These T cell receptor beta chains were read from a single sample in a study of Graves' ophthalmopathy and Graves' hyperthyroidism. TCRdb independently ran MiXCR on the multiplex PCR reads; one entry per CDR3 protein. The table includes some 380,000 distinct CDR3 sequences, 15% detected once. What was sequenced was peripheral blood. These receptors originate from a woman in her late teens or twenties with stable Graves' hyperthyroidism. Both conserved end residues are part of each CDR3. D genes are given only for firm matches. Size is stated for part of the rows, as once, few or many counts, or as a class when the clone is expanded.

DNA: TGTGCCAGCAGCTCTCCCAAGAACACCGGGGAGCTGTTTTTT
CDR3: CASSSPKNTGELFF
J: TRBJ2-2
size: NA
D: NA
V: TRBV7-6

DNA: TGTGCCAGTACCCTAAGGAGGGGGACTGAAGCTTTCTTT
CDR3: CASTLRRGTEAFF
J: TRBJ1-1
size: many
D: NA
V: TRBV19

DNA: TGTGCCAGCAGTTTCGTAGGTACCTACGAGCAGTACTTC
CDR3: CASSFVGTYEQYF
J: TRBJ2-7
size: many
D: NA
V: TRBV12-3/TRBV12-4

DNA: TGTGCCACCAGTGATGGTGGGGGCATGAGCTCCTACGAGCAGTACTTC
CDR3: CATSDGGGMSSYEQYF
J: TRBJ2-7
size: many
D: NA
V: TRBV24-1

DNA: TGTGCCAGCAGCTTAGTTCGGATGTCGGGCAGTGCCTTGAACACTGAAGCTTTCTTT
CDR3: CASSLVRMSGSALNTEAFF
J: TRBJ1-1
size: few
D: NA
V: TRBV11-1

DNA: TGTGCCAGTAGTATAGAAACTGAAGCTTTCTTT
CDR3: CASSIETEAFF
J: TRBJ1-1
size: many
D: NA
V: TRBV19

DNA: TGTGCCGGTGGGGGCGCGGACTATGGCTACACCTTC
CDR3: CAGGGADYGYTF
J: TRBJ1-2
size: many
D: NA
V: TRBV19

DNA: TGTGCCAGCAGCACCGCCGGGACAGGCTCCTACGAGCAGTACTTC
CDR3: CASSTAGTGSYEQYF
J: TRBJ2-7
size: NA
D: TRBD1
V: TRBV5-5

DNA: TGTGCCAGCAGTTACTTGGGGGGCACTGAAGCTTTCTTT
CDR3: CASSYLGGTEAFF
J: TRBJ1-1
size: many
D: NA
V: TRBV6-5

DNA: TGTGCCAGCGGACCCGCGGGCGGGATAAGAGCCCAGTACTTC
CDR3: CASGPAGGIRAQYF
J: TRBJ2-5
size: NA
D: NA
V: TRBV6-2/TRBV6-3

DNA: TGTGCCAGCAGTCACTCTAGCGGGGGGGCCTCAGATACGCAGTATTTT
CDR3: CASSHSSGGASDTQYF
J: TRBJ2-3
size: NA
D: TRBD2
V: TRBV11-1

DNA: TGCAGCGCCCGGGGGGAAGGCAATCAGCCCCAGCATTTT
CDR3: CSARGEGNQPQHF
J: TRBJ1-5
size: many
D: NA
V: TRBV29-1

DNA: TGTGCCAGCAGCACCCGGGCGGGCACTGAAGCTTTCTTT
CDR3: CASSTRAGTEAFF
J: TRBJ1-1
size: many
D: NA
V: TRBV11-2

DNA: TGTGCCAGTAGACCTCGCGGGGGTGGCGACTATGGCTACACCTTC
CDR3: CASRPRGGGDYGYTF
J: TRBJ1-2
size: many
D: NA
V: TRBV19

DNA: TGTGCCAGCAGTTTCGCAGGGGGCTATGGCTACACCTTC
CDR3: CASSFAGGYGYTF
J: TRBJ1-2
size: many
D: TRBD1
V: TRBV12-3/TRBV12-4

DNA: TGCGCCAGCAGCTACGGGACAGGGATATCGGTAGGAAAAAGGAACACTGAAGCTTTCTTT
CDR3: CASSYGTGISVGKRNTEAFF
J: TRBJ1-1
size: NA
D: TRBD1
V: TRBV5-1

DNA: TGTGCCAGCAGCCAAGAAAAATACCAGGCCTATGGCTACACCTTC
CDR3: CASSQEKYQAYGYTF
J: TRBJ1-2
size: many
D: NA
V: TRBV4-2

DNA: TGTGCCAGCAGCCTTGGGACCTTTTCCGCGCTGCTCTTC
CDR3: CASSLGTFSALLF
J: TRBJ1-2
size: once
D: NA
V: TRBV6-2/TRBV6-3

DNA: TGTGCCAGCAGCCTCCTCAGGGGCTGGGATAGCAATCAGCCCCAGCATTTT
CDR3: CASSLLRGWDSNQPQHF
J: TRBJ1-5
size: many
D: NA
V: TRBV4-2

DNA: TGTGCCAGCAGTTACTCGGGCAGGGGATGGGAGACCCAGTACTTC
CDR3: CASSYSGRGWETQYF
J: TRBJ2-5
size: many
D: NA
V: TRBV6-5

DNA: TGTGCCAGCAGTGAAGGGGCGGGAGGGCAGGAGACCCAGTACTTC
CDR3: CASSEGAGGQETQYF
J: TRBJ2-5
size: few
D: TRBD2
V: TRBV6-1

DNA: TGTGCCAGCAGCGAAACAGGGGGCCAAGGCTATGGCTACACCTTC
CDR3: CASSETGGQGYGYTF
J: TRBJ1-2
size: many
D: TRBD1
V: TRBV7-8

DNA: TGTGCCAGCAGCTTACTGACAGGCGAAGGCGCAGATACGCAGTATTTT
CDR3: CASSLLTGEGADTQYF
J: TRBJ2-3
size: few
D: NA
V: TRBV11-2

DNA: TGTGCCGGCCGCCGAACCCATGGGACTGAAGCTTTCTTT
CDR3: CAGRRTHGTEAFF
J: TRBJ1-1
size: many
D: NA
V: TRBV10-3

DNA: TGTGCCAGCAGTCAAAGACAGAACTATGGCTACACCTTC
CDR3: CASSQRQNYGYTF
J: TRBJ1-2
size: many
D: NA
V: TRBV6-1

DNA: TGTGCCAGCAGTGTTTCCCAGGCAAGCCGCCGGGGCTACACCTTC
CDR3: CASSVSQASRRGYTF
J: TRBJ1-2
size: NA
D: NA
V: TRBV6-1

DNA: TGTGCCAGCAGTCCTCGGGACAGGTACCCCACTGAAGCTTTCTTT
CDR3: CASSPRDRYPTEAFF
J: TRBJ1-1
size: many
D: TRBD1
V: TRBV27

DNA: TGTGCCATCAGTGAGTCGCGGTTAGGGACGGCGAGTCTTAATTCACCCCTCCACTTT
CDR3: CAISESRLGTASLNSPLHF
J: TRBJ1-6
size: many
D: NA
V: TRBV10-3

DNA: TGTGCCAGCAGCCAAGGGGGAGGGGAAGAAGAGACCCAGTACTTC
CDR3: CASSQGGGEEETQYF
J: TRBJ2-5
size: many
D: TRBD2
V: TRBV3-1

DNA: TGTGCCAGCAGCCCCAGTTTTAGTAGGGAGCAGTACTTC
CDR3: CASSPSFSREQYF
J: TRBJ2-7
size: few
D: NA
V: TRBV6-1

DNA: TGTGCCAGCAGCTTCATCCCAGGAAACACTGAAGCTTTCTTT
CDR3: CASSFIPGNTEAFF
J: TRBJ1-1
size: many
D: NA
V: TRBV6-5

DNA: TGTGCCAGCAGTTACGGGACAGAGAACACTGAAGCTTTCTTT
CDR3: CASSYGTENTEAFF
J: TRBJ1-1
size: many
D: TRBD1
V: TRBV6-5

DNA: TGTGCCAGCAGCTTAGTCCAAACAGTCTACGAGCAGTACTTC
CDR3: CASSLVQTVYEQYF
J: TRBJ2-7
size: NA
D: NA
V: TRBV7-2

DNA: TGTGCCAGCAGTACAGTTTATGAATGGGCCTACGAGCAGTACTTC
CDR3: CASSTVYEWAYEQYF
J: TRBJ2-7
size: many
D: NA
V: TRBV28

DNA: TGTGCCACCAGTGACCCTACAGGGGGCGGAGGAGAGACCCAGTACTTC
CDR3: CATSDPTGGGGETQYF
J: TRBJ2-5
size: many
D: TRBD1
V: TRBV24-1

DNA: TGCAGCGTTGAAGAGACAGGGGGGAAGGATGGCTACACCTTC
CDR3: CSVEETGGKDGYTF
J: TRBJ1-2
size: many
D: TRBD1
V: TRBV29-1

DNA: TGTGCCAGTAGTATGTGGGACAGGGCGAACACCGGGGAGCTGTTTTTT
CDR3: CASSMWDRANTGELFF
J: TRBJ2-2
size: many
D: TRBD1
V: TRBV19

DNA: TGTGCCAGCAGGGTCGAGGGGGGGGGGAGCACTGAAGCTTTCTTT
CDR3: CASRVEGGGSTEAFF
J: TRBJ1-1
size: few
D: NA
V: TRBV6-1

DNA: TGTGCCAGCAGTGAAGTGGGCAGGGGGAATTACGAGCAGTACTTC
CDR3: CASSEVGRGNYEQYF
J: TRBJ2-7
size: many
D: TRBD1
V: TRBV2

DNA: TGTGCCAGCAGCTCCAGGGCCGCAAGCTCCTACGAGCAGTACTTC
CDR3: CASSSRAASSYEQYF
J: TRBJ2-7
size: many
D: NA
V: TRBV7-9

DNA: TGTGCCACCAGTGATTTAGGGACAGAAGAGACCCAGTACTTC
CDR3: CATSDLGTEETQYF
J: TRBJ2-5
size: many
D: TRBD1
V: TRBV24-1

DNA: TGTGCCAGCAGTGAATCGGAGGGGGCAGGCTACACCTTC
CDR3: CASSESEGAGYTF
J: TRBJ1-2
size: many
D: TRBD1
V: TRBV6-1

DNA: TGTGCCAGCAGTTTAGTTGACAGGGGAGGGACTGAAGCTTTCTTT
CDR3: CASSLVDRGGTEAFF
J: TRBJ1-1
size: many
D: TRBD1
V: TRBV12-3/TRBV12-4

DNA: TGTGCTAGTGGTGCCTACGCCGACACTGAAGCTTTCTTT
CDR3: CASGAYADTEAFF
J: TRBJ1-1
size: many
D: NA
V: TRBV12-5

DNA: TGCAGTGCTTTCAGAACAGGGGGCGGTGGCGGGGAGCTGTTTTTT
CDR3: CSAFRTGGGGGELFF
J: TRBJ2-2
size: few
D: TRBD1
V: TRBV20-1

DNA: TGTGCCAGCTTGCGGGGGTTGAACACCGGGGAGCTGTTTTTT
CDR3: CASLRGLNTGELFF
J: TRBJ2-2
size: many
D: TRBD2
V: TRBV6-2/TRBV6-3

DNA: TGTGCTAGTGGTTTGGGGGGTGGCTACACCTTC
CDR3: CASGLGGGYTF
J: TRBJ1-2
size: many
D: NA
V: TRBV12-5

DNA: TGCGCCAGCAGCTCCACAGGGAGCGGCTACACCTTC
CDR3: CASSSTGSGYTF
J: TRBJ1-2
size: many
D: NA
V: TRBV5-1

DNA: TGCGCCAGCAGCCGGGGGGAGGGTTGGGACACTGAAGCTTTCTTT
CDR3: CASSRGEGWDTEAFF
J: TRBJ1-1
size: many
D: NA
V: TRBV5-1

DNA: TGCAGTGCTAGTATGAACACTGAAGCTTTCTTT
CDR3: CSASMNTEAFF
J: TRBJ1-1
size: many
D: NA
V: TRBV20-1

DNA: TGTGCCAGCAGCCAAGTCCCGTTCGCTGGGGCGCAAGGCGGCTACACCTTC
CDR3: CASSQVPFAGAQGGYTF
J: TRBJ1-2
size: few
D: NA
V: TRBV3-1